The T cell receptor beta chain under discussion was sequenced for a study of memory CD4+ T cells and cytomegalovirus serostatus (dated by TCRdb to between 2018 and 2021). In terms of the full investigation: A total of some 33 healthy Belgian adults, of whom 9 were CMV seropositive and 24 were CMV seronegative, were included in the cohort. To replicate a published TCR-based CMV serostatus classifier, the researchers sequenced the CD4+ memory TCRbeta repertoires of a Belgian cohort whose cytomegalovirus serostatus was known.

Reading from cysteine to phenylalanine, the CDR3 counts 12 amino acids. Only the CDR3 portion is preserved as DNA: 36 bases, with reading frame beginning at the first base. As encoded in the germline V gene (reference sequence), CDR1 is SGHNT while CDR2 is YYREEE. At the junction V is shortened by 4 bases and J by 3 bases, with 7 bases in between. As to this clone: Its specific antigen is unknown. No base quality values were provided; no much bigger clone lies one nucleotide off.

What the research found in general, with its limitations: On the Belgian cohort, the classifier based on the original framework reached a median bootstrapped AUC of 0.95, with a 95% CI of 0.76-1.00. Only CD4+CD45RO+ memory cells were sequenced, unlike the original study, which covered naive and memory CD4+ and CD8+ populations. The results were interpreted as suggesting that the CMV-associated TCR signature is mostly present in the CD4+ memory repertoire. CMV serostatus prediction reached a median bootstrapped AUC of 0.95 with the original framework and 0.9 to 0.93 with a US-trained random forest. Of fewer than 200 previously reported CMV-associated TCRbeta sequences, 67 appeared in the CD4+ memory repertoires, each in one to five individuals.

The Quick-DNA Microprep Kit was used to extract genomic DNA from the sorted cells. Amplification of TCRbeta DNA was done with the immunoSEQ hsTCRbeta kit, following the protocol from the manufacturer. TCRbeta libraries were sequenced on an Illumina MiSeq instrument. On the study's bioinformatics: Once out-of-frame sequences had been removed, a few million distinct TCRbeta sequences were left, which works out to an average of approximately 72,000 per individual. Each individual was scored using the number of 150 to 200 previously reported CMV-associated TCRbeta sequences that the individual carried and the total number of productive distinct TCRbeta sequences. A beta-binomial model was reimplemented in Python, and scikit-learn random forests with default parameters were trained on data from the US cohort. On the Belgian cohort, classifier performance was reported as the median AUC, along with percentile confidence intervals, across 10,000 bootstrap iterations. The source is immuneACCESS, and TCRdb retained only in-frame sequences with V and J called. Part of the clones is not carried over; for the studies checked, unresolved V genes explain less than half of this, and the remainder is unexplained. D and trimming come from the DNA, and the V and J calls and clone size come from that table. The sample yields about 92,000 clones; about 80% were counted once. Jointly, the top ten make up 3.5% to 4% of the sample.

A FACSAria II was used to sort memory CD4+ T cells, defined as single viable CD3+CD4+CD8-CD45RO+ cells. CMV serostatus was assessed using a Roche Elecsys assay, by which serum IgG against CMV pp150, pp28, p38 and p52 was detected. Following thawing, total CD4+ T cells were enriched through positive selection using CD4 magnetic microbeads. The samples came from a different study that was designed specifically to examine the CD4+ T cell memory repertoire. Peripheral blood mononuclear cells were isolated and cryopreserved following standard operating procedures; serum was stored at -80 °C. CD3-PerCP (BW264/56), CD4-APC (RPA-T4), CD45RO-PE (UCHT1) and CD8-Pacific Orange (3B5) antibodies were used for staining, and non-viable cells were excluded with Sytox blue.

The origin of this receptor is an adult in good health and CMV-seropositive. The V and J segments used are TRBV5-4 and TRBJ2-5; too little of a D gene remains to name it. The sequencing sample was made of memory CD4+ T cells from blood. For the CDR3, the sequence is CASSPHKETQYF. Read as DNA, the sequence is TGTGCCAGCAGCCCGCATAAAGAGACCCAGTACTTC.